This T cell receptor beta chain was found in a study of Tregs in tolerant kidney transplant recipients. V shed 5 bases and J shed 4 bases, with 12 bases lying between them. From germline, CDR1 is SGHAT and CDR2 FQNNGV. CDR3 length equals 14 residues. General observations from the study: Changing PCR primers prevented nucleotide comparison between some patients' samples. The most relevant donor-specific Treg TCRbeta repertoire apparently came from expansion with activated donor B cells.

The protocol was immunoSEQ multiplex PCR, while the TCRdb copy is restricted to in-frame clones and leaves out a portion. The data contain over 50,000 clones, 70% to 90% of them singletons. Before regulatory T cell sorting, thawed PBMCs rested overnight at 37°C in roughly 200 IU/ml IL-2. As regards this clone: Antigen specificity is unknown.

This specimen consisted of Tregs from blood, obtained before the transplant. The receptor was isolated from a human donor who received a combined kidney and bone marrow transplant. J is TRBJ1-3 and V is TRBV11-2; D gene uncertain. The CDR3 DNA is TGTGCCAGCAGCCCTCGTCGGGCCGGAAACACCATATATTTT. It encodes CASSPRRAGNTIYF.